These T cell receptor beta chains were read from a single sample in a study of cytomegalovirus exposure and HLA in healthy donors. Using immunoSEQ multiplex PCR, the repertoire was profiled, and TCRdb retains in-frame clones only, with some absent. This sample yields some 120,000 clones, of which 75% to 85% are seen a single time; 10% to 12% belongs to the top ten. The sample comprised PBMCs. These receptors were taken from a male donor in good health and CMV-seropositive. Each CDR3 is given with its conserved first and last residue. The order of the fields is CDR3 protein, CDR3 DNA, CDR3 length, V gene, D gene, clone size, J gene. D genes are given only for firm matches. Rows may omit the clone size; those that give it use once, few, many or a size class.

cdr3_aa: CASRLGQGAYEQYF
cdr3_nt: TGTGCCAGCAGGTTGGGACAGGGGGCCTACGAGCAGTACTTC
cdr3_length: 14
v_call: TRBV27
d_call: TRBD1
clone_size: NA
j_call: TRBJ2-7

cdr3_aa: CAWGDRGSETQYF
cdr3_nt: TGTGCCTGGGGGGACAGGGGATCCGAGACCCAGTACTTC
cdr3_length: 13
v_call: TRBV7-9
d_call: TRBD1
clone_size: once
j_call: TRBJ2-5

cdr3_aa: CATRPGLYTGELFF
cdr3_nt: TGTGCCACTCGTCCGGGGTTGTACACCGGGGAGCTGTTTTTT
cdr3_length: 14
v_call: TRBV7-2
d_call: NA
clone_size: once
j_call: TRBJ2-2

cdr3_aa: CASRGGNSYNEQFF
cdr3_nt: TGTGCCAGTAGGGGAGGTAACTCCTACAATGAGCAGTTCTTC
cdr3_length: 14
v_call: TRBV19
d_call: NA
clone_size: NA
j_call: TRBJ2-1

cdr3_aa: CASSQTIQGYGYTF
cdr3_nt: TGCGCCAGCAGCCAAACTATTCAGGGGTATGGCTACACCTTC
cdr3_length: 14
v_call: TRBV4-3
d_call: NA
clone_size: NA
j_call: TRBJ1-2

cdr3_aa: CASSPGTSGGPVETQYF
cdr3_nt: TGTGCCAGCAGCCCCGGGACTAGCGGAGGGCCCGTTGAGACCCAGTACTTC
cdr3_length: 17
v_call: TRBV5-5
d_call: TRBD2
clone_size: NA
j_call: TRBJ2-5

cdr3_aa: CASSVGGAGGHEQYF
cdr3_nt: TGTGCCAGCAGCGTAGGGGGGGCGGGGGGCCACGAGCAGTACTTC
cdr3_length: 15
v_call: TRBV9
d_call: TRBD2
clone_size: NA
j_call: TRBJ2-7

cdr3_aa: CASSGTGGTQYF
cdr3_nt: TGTGCCAGCAGCGGGACAGGGGGGACCCAGTACTTC
cdr3_length: 12
v_call: TRBV2
d_call: TRBD1
clone_size: NA
j_call: TRBJ2-5

cdr3_aa: CASSKGRTVGEQYF
cdr3_nt: TGTGCCAGCAGCAAAGGCCGGACAGTGGGAGAGCAGTACTTC
cdr3_length: 14
v_call: TRBV21-1
d_call: NA
clone_size: few
j_call: TRBJ2-7

cdr3_aa: CASSQHSRGLAAYEQYF
cdr3_nt: TGTGCCAGCAGCCAACACTCACGGGGACTAGCGGCCTACGAGCAGTACTTC
cdr3_length: 17
v_call: TRBV4-2
d_call: TRBD2
clone_size: NA
j_call: TRBJ2-7

cdr3_aa: CAWSVVGGVQETQYF
cdr3_nt: TGTGCCTGGAGTGTTGTGGGGGGAGTACAAGAGACCCAGTACTTC
cdr3_length: 15
v_call: TRBV30
d_call: NA
clone_size: NA
j_call: TRBJ2-5

cdr3_aa: CAWSVQRGEGYTNEKLFF
cdr3_nt: TGTGCCTGGAGTGTACAACGAGGGGAGGGGTACACTAATGAAAAACTGTTTTTT
cdr3_length: 18
v_call: TRBV30
d_call: NA
clone_size: NA
j_call: TRBJ1-4